This TCR beta chain appears in the sequencing data of a study of chemoradiotherapy in HPV16-positive cancers. Germline assignment: CDR1 ENHRY and CDR2 SYGVKD. V lost 4 bases and J lost 8, with 12 bases in between. This CDR3 spans 13 amino acids. Generated by immunoSEQ multiplex PCR, the TCRdb table keeps only in-frame clones and is missing some. The sample has 2,500 to 3,000 clones, around 88% seen once. The source was tumor tissue, collected from a patient who underwent chemoradiotherapy. V gene TRBV10-3 combines with J gene TRBJ1-5; D is uncertain. The receptor was isolated from a human donor with HPV-associated anogenital cancer. The CDR3 DNA reads TGTGCCATCAGTGCTACACCCGAAGAGCCCCAGCATTTT. This sequence encodes CAISATPEEPQHF.